This T cell receptor beta chain was captured in a study of early T cells in non-severe SARS-CoV-2 infection. Looking at the study overall: With bulk RNA from unsorted whole blood as input, sequencing yielded unpaired chains. Study outcomes and limitations: Database matching using VDJdb favored anti-spike CD8 responses, with private and CD4 specificities left missing.

In its sample, this clonotype was seen many times. Its antigen remains unknown. Deletions cut 0 bases from V and 1 base from J, with 10 bases between. CDR1 SGHRS and CDR2 YFSETQ come from the germline V gene. The CDR3 extends over 15 amino acids. The protocol attached unique molecular identifiers to individual cDNA molecules. Using its own MiXCR run on the 5' RACE reads, TCRdb lists one record per CDR3 protein. The sample has fewer than 85,000 distinct CDR3 sequences; over 9% are singletons. The material sequenced was whole blood. The chain couples TRBV5-1 to TRBJ1-1; D not resolved. This receptor was obtained from an adult who was a healthcare worker with PCR-confirmed SARS-CoV-2 infection or an uninfected control (not recorded which). Here the CDR3 DNA reads TGCGCCAGCAGCTTGGAGGGTGGGAGGAACACTGAAGCTTTCTTT. Protein product: CASSLEGGRNTEAFF.